The entry below gives a single T cell receptor beta chain sequence along with its context. Study processing details: Reference gene primer amplification gave nucleated cell count estimates. Only in-frame clones appear in the TCRdb table, and some are missing; sequencing was by immunoSEQ multiplex PCR. V and J calls and clone size are given by that table; D and trimming were obtained from the DNA. The sample yields over 85,000 clones, about 87% seen once. The data stem from a study of blood T cell repertoires in COVID-19. Looking at the study overall: The United States, Italy and Spain provided the acute and convalescent COVID-19 samples. PBMCs, B-cell-depleted T cells, or T cells provided the cDNA or gDNA that made up the material.

The CDR3 covers 15 residues. J was trimmed by 8 bases and V by 0 bases; bases with no gene match: 5. Per the germline V gene, CDR1 is SGHRS and CDR2 is YFSETQ. The sequenced sample was peripheral blood. This TCR was sampled from a man between 40 and 49 years old with acute or convalescent COVID-19. The V call is TRBV5-1, the J call TRBJ2-1; the match to TRBD1 covers 10 bases. CDR3 in DNA: TGCGCCAGCAGCTTGGGGGACAGGGGAAGTCATGAGCAGTTCTTC. Translation gives CASSLGDRGSHEQFF.